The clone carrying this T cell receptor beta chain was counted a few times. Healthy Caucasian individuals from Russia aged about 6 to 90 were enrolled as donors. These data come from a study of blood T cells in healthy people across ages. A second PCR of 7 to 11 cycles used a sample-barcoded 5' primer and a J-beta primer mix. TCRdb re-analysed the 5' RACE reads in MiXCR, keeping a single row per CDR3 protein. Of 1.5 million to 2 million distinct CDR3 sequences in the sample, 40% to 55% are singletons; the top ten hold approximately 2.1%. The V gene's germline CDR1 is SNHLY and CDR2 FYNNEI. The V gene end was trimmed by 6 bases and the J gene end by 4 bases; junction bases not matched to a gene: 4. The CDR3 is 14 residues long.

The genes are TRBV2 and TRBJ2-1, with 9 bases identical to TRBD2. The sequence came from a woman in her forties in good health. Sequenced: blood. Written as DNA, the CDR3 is TGTGCCAGCAGACCGACTAGCGGATACAATGAGCAGTTCTTC. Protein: CASRPTSGYNEQFF.